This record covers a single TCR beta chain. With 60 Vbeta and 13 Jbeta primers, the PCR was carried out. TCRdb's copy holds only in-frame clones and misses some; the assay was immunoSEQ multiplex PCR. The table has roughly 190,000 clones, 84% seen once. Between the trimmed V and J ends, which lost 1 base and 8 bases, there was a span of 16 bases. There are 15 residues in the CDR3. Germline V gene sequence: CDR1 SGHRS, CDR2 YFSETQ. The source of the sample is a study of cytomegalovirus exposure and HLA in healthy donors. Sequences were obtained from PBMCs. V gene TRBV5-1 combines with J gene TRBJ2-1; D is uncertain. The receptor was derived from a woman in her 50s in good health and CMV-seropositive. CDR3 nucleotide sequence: TGCGCCAGCAGCTTGTGGGCTACATCCGAGTATGAGCAGTTCTTC. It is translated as CASSLWATSEYEQFF. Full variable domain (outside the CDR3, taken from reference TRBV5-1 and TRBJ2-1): KAGVTQTPRYLIKTRGQQVTLSCSPISGHRSVSWYQQTPGQGLQFLFEYFSETQRNKGNFPGRFSGRQFSNSRSEMNVSTLELGDSALYLCASSLWATSEYEQFFGPGTRLTVL.